The next 9 T cell receptor beta chains were all read from a single sample in a study of chemoradiotherapy in HPV16-positive cancers. Clones were read by immunoSEQ multiplex PCR, and TCRdb kept only the in-frame ones, dropping some. Of some 1,300 clones listed, 80% are singletons. The material sequenced was tumor tissue, taken from a patient who underwent chemoradiotherapy. All receptors come from a human donor with HPV-associated anogenital cancer.

The chain combines TRBV18 with TRBJ2-3; 8 nucleotides align to TRBD2. With V trimmed by 4 bases and J by 1 base, 13 bases remained unmatched. CDR3 length: 18 residues. Germline CDR1 and CDR2: KGHSH and LQKENI. This CDR3 reads CASSLGLPGGIGTDTQYF. The DNA for the CDR3 is TGTGCCAGCTCACTGGGACTCCCGGGAGGGATTGGCACAGATACGCAGTATTTT.

The count of this clone is one. This chain uses TRBV7-2 with TRBJ2-7, with 7 bases identical to TRBD2. The CDR3 is 16 amino acids. Unmatched junction bases numbered 16, after V lost 4 bases and J lost 7 bases. From germline, CDR1 is SGHTA and CDR2 FQGNSA. CDR3 DNA sequence: TGTGCCAGCAGCTCGAGGGAGGGCCGCCCTTTGGAGGAGCAGTACTTC. Amino acids: CASSSREGRPLEEQYF.

The V and J genes are TRBV7-2 and TRBJ1-5, with a possible D match to TRBD1 (6 bases). The CDR3 runs to 14 residues. With 1 base removed from V and 5 bases from J, the gap between germline ends came to 9 bases. Germline CDR1 and CDR2: SGHTA and FQGNSA. This chain's CDR3 is CASSLGQGHQPQHF. The CDR3 nucleotides are TGTGCCAGCAGCTTAGGTCAGGGGCATCAGCCCCAGCATTTT.

The J gene is TRBJ2-1, the V gene TRBV7-8, with 8 bases identical to TRBD2. With 7 bases clipped from V and 10 bases from J, the junction kept 18 bases outside the gene matches. Germline assignment: CDR1 SGHVS and CDR2 FQNEAQ. The CDR3 covers 16 residues. The CDR3 spells CASNGRSGSSGEEQFF. In DNA, the CDR3 is TGTGCCAGCAACGGACGGAGCGGGAGCAGTGGGGAGGAGCAGTTCTTC.

The CDR3 reads CASSYVLAETYEQYF. In DNA form, the CDR3 reads TGTGCCAGCAGTTACGTCCTAGCGGAGACCTACGAGCAGTACTTC. The V gene is TRBV6-6, the J gene TRBJ2-7, with 7 positions matching TRBD2. Losses at the gene ends were 2 bases for V and 2 bases for J; bases not matched to a gene: 6. CDR3 size: 15 residues. Germline lookup yields CDR1 MNHNY and CDR2 SVGAGI (reference sequence).

Within the sample, this clone is large. The chain has TRBV27 and TRBJ2-7, with TRBD2 matching over 7 bases. The CDR3 is 14 residues long. The germline V gene encodes CDR1 MNHEY and CDR2 SMNVEV (reference sequence). Trimming at V came to 7 bases and at J to 3 bases, leaving 9 bases not matched to a gene. CDR3 region: CASTPAAGVYEQYF. CDR3 DNA: TGTGCCAGCACCCCAGCGGCGGGAGTCTACGAGCAGTACTTC.

The rearrangement links TRBV2 to TRBJ2-5; 12 bases line up with TRBD2. The CDR3 is 20 amino acids. The germline V gene has CDR1 SNHLY and CDR2 FYNNEI. V was clipped by 9 bases and J by 4 bases; unmatched bases: 24. This CDR3 is CARADNLPGLAGIVPETQYF. For the CDR3, the DNA is TGTGCCAGGGCGGACAACCTCCCGGGACTAGCGGGCATCGTCCCAGAGACCCAGTACTTC. Supplemented by reference TRBV2 and TRBJ2-5, the full variable domain reads EPEVTQTPSHQVTQMGQEVILRCVPISNHLYFYWYRQILGQKVEFLVSFYNNEISEKSEIFDDQFSVERPDGSNFTLKIRSTKLEDSAMYFCARADNLPGLAGIVPETQYFGPGTRLLVL.

The rearrangement uses TRBV19 and TRBJ2-7; D remains unclear. CDR3 length: 13 amino acids. The germline V gene encodes CDR1 LNHDA and CDR2 SQIVND (reference sequence). V was trimmed by 3 bases and J by 5 bases, leaving 11 bases between them. The CDR3 DNA is TGTGCCAGTAGTATTAGCCGGGTCCACGAGCAGTACTTC. Protein: CASSISRVHEQYF.

CDR3 loop: CASSQDWRGDSYEQYF. In nucleotides, the CDR3 is TGCGCCAGCAGCCAAGATTGGAGGGGGGACTCCTACGAGCAGTACTTC. The chain employs TRBV4-3 and TRBJ2-7, with D perhaps TRBD1 or TRBD2 (6 bases each). CDR1 is LGHNA, CDR2 YSLEER, per germline. The CDR3 is 16 amino acids. The V and J ends lost 0 bases and 0 bases respectively, with 12 bases between them.